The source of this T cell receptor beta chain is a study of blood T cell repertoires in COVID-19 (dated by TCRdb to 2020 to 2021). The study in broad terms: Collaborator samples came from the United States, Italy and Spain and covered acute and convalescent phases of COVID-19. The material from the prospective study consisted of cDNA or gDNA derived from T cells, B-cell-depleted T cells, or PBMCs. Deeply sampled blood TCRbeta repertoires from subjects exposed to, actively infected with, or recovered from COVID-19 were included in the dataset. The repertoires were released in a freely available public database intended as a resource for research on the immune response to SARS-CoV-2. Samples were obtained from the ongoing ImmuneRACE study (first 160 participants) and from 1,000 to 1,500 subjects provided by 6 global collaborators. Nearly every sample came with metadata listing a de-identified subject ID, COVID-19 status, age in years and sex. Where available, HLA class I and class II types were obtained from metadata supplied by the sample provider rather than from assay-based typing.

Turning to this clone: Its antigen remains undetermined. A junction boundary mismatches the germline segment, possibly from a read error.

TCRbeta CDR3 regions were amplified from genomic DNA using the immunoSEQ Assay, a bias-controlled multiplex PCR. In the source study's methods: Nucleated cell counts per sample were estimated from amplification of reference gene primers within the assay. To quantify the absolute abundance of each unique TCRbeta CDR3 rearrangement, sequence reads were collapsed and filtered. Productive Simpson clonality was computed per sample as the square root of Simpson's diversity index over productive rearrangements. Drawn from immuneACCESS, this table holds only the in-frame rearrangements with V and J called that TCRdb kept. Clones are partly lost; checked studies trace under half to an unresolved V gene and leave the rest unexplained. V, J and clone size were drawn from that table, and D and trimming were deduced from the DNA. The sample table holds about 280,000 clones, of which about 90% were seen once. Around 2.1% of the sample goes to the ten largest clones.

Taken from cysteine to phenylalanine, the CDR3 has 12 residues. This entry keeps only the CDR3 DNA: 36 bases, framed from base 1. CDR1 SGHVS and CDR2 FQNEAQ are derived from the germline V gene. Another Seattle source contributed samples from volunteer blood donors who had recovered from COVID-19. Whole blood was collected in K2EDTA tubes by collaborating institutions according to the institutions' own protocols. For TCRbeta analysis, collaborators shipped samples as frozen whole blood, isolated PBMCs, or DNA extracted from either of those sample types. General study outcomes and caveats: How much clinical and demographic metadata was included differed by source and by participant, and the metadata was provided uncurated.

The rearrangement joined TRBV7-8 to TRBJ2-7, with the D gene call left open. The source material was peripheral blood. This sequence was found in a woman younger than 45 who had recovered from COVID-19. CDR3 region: CASSLISSEQYF. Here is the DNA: TGTGCCAGCAGCTTAATTTCCTCCGAGCAGTACTTC.